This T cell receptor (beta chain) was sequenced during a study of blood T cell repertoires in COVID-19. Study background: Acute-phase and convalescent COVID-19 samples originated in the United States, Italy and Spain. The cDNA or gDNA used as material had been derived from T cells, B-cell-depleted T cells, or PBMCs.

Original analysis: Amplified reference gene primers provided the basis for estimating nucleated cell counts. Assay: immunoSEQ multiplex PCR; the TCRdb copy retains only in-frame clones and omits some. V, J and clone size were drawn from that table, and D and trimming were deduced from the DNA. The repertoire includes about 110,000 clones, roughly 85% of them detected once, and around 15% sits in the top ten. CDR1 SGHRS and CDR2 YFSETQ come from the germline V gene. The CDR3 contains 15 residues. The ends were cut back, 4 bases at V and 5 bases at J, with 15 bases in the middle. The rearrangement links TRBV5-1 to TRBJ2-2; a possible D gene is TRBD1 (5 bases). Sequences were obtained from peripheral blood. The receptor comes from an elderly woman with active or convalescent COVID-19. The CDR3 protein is CASSRTRIRTGELFF. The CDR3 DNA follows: TGCGCCAGCAGCCGGACACGGATTCGGACCGGGGAGCTGTTTTTT.